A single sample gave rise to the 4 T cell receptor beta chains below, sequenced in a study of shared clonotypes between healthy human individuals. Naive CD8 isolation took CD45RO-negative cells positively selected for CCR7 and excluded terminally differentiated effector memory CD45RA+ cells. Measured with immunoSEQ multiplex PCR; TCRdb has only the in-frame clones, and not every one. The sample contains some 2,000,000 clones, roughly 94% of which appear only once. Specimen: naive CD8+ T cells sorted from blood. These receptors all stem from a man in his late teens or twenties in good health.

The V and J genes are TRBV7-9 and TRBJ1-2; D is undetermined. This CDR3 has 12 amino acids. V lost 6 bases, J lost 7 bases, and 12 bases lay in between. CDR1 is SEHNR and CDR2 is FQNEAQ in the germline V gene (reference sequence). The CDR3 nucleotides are TGTGCCAGCAGTCCCGGTCTAGGTGGCTACACCTTC. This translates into CASSPGLGGYTF.

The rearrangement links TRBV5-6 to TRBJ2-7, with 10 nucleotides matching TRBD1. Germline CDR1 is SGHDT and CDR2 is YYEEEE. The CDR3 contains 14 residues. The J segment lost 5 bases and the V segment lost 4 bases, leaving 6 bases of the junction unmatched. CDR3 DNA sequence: TGTGCCAGCAGCGGGACAGGGGTCGTCGACGAGCAGTACTTC. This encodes CASSGTGVVDEQYF.

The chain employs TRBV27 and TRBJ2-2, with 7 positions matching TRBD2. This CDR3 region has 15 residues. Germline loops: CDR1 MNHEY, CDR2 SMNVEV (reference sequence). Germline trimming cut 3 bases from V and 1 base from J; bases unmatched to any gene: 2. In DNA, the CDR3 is TGTGCCAGCAGTTTGTTAGCGGGGAACACCGGGGAGCTGTTTTTT. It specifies CASSLLAGNTGELFF.

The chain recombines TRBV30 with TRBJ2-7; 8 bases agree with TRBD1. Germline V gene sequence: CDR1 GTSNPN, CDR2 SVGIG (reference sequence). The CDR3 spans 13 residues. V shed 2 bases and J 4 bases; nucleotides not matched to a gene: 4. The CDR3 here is CAWSWDRQYEQYF. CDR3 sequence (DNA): TGTGCCTGGAGTTGGGACAGGCAGTACGAGCAGTACTTC.